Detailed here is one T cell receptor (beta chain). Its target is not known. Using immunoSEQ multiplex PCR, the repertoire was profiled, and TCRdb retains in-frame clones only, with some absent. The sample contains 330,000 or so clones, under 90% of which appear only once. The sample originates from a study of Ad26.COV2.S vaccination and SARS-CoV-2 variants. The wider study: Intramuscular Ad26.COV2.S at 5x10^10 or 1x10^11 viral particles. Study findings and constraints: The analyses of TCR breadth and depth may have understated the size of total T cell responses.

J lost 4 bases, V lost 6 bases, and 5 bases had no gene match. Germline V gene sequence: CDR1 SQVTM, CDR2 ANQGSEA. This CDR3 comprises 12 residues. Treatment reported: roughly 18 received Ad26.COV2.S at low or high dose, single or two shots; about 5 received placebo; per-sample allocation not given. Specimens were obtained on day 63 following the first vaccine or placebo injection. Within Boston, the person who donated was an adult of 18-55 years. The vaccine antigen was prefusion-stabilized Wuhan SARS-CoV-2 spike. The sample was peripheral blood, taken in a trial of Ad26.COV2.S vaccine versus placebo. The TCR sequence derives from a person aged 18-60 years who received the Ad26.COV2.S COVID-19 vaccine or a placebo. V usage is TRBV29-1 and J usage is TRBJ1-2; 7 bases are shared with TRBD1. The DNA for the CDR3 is TGCAGCGTGTGTTGGGACAGCTATGGCTACACCTTC. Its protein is CSVCWDSYGYTF.